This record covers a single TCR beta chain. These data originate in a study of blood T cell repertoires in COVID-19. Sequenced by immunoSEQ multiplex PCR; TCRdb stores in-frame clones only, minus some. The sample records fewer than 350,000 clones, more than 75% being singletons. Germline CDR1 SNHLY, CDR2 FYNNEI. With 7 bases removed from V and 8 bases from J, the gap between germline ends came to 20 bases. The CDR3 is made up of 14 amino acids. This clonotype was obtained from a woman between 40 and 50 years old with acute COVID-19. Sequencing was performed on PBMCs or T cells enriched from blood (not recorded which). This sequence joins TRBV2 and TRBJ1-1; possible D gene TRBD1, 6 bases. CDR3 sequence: CASINRVSKGEAFF. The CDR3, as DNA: TGTGCCAGCATAAACAGGGTTTCCAAAGGAGAAGCTTTCTTT.